This T cell receptor beta chain was observed in a study of glioma-infiltrating T cells. In the study overall: Low-grade gliomas were grade II; glioblastomas were grade IV at initial diagnosis. Blood libraries targeted about 4- to 11-fold coverage of 900,000 to 1,000,000 T cells. Findings of the study overall: A blood CDR3 motif signature was depleted in highly divergent patients.

Regarding this clonotype: No antigen is known for it.

The iRepertoire nested amplicon-rescue multiplex PCR amplified TCR alpha and beta CDR3s from RNA. TCRdb independently ran MiXCR on the multiplex PCR reads; one entry per CDR3 protein. Here the sample spans 400,000 or so distinct CDR3 sequences, 41% being singletons. V lost 4 bases and J 0 bases, leaving 7 bases between the germline ends. This CDR3 is built from 14 residues. Germline loops: CDR1 SNHLY, CDR2 FYNNEI. The origin of this receptor is a human donor with low-grade glioma or glioblastoma, undergoing nonglioma brain surgery, or in good health (not recorded which). V and J are TRBV2 and TRBJ1-5, with D hard to call. The sequenced sample consisted of glioma tissue, nonneoplastic brain tissue, or PBMCs (not recorded which). The CDR3, as DNA: TGTGCCAGCAGTGCGGAGGGTAGCAATCAGCCCCAGCATTTT. Translated: CASSAEGSNQPQHF.